This T cell receptor beta chain was retrieved from a study of T cell responses to AZD1222 COVID-19 vaccine. The repertoire was sequenced with immunoSEQ multiplex PCR; TCRdb's copy has only in-frame clones and lacks some. The sample records about 110,000 clones, roughly nine tenths being singletons. Germline V gene lookup returns CDR1 LNHDA and CDR2 SQIVND (reference sequence). Trimming removed 11 bases from V and 5 bases from J; junction bases left unmatched: 16. The CDR3 contains 15 residues. The chain uses TRBV19 and TRBJ1-1, with 8 bases that match TRBD1. The sequencing here drew on peripheral blood, taken 28 days after the second AZD1222 dose. This TCR came from an adult who received the AZD1222 COVID-19 vaccine. The CDR3 nucleotides are TGTGCCTCGAAACGGGACAGGTCCTCGTCGACTGAAGCTTTCTTT. It is translated as CASKRDRSSSTEAFF.